One and the same sample provided the 22 T cell receptor beta chains below, sequenced in a study of blood T cell repertoires in COVID-19. Repertoires were generated with immunoSEQ multiplex PCR, while TCRdb's copy carries only in-frame clones and drops some. The table records more than 250,000 clones, around 83% of them present only once. Material: peripheral blood. The receptors stem from a man aged 18 to 35 with active or convalescent COVID-19.

The CDR3 region is CASSVRLAGAYEQYF. As DNA, the CDR3 is TGTGCCAGCAGCGTGAGACTAGCGGGGGCCTACGAGCAGTACTTC. The chain has TRBV7-9 and TRBJ2-7; 12 bases line up with TRBD2. CDR3 length: 15 amino acids. J was trimmed by 2 bases and V by 5 bases; bases with no gene match: 4. Germline lookup yields CDR1 SEHNR and CDR2 FQNEAQ (reference sequence).

The chain has TRBV4-1 and TRBJ2-7; tentatively, D is TRBD1 (5 bases). The CDR3 consists of 14 residues. V lost 4 bases and J 7 bases, leaving 17 bases between the germline ends. Germline-derived CDR1 and CDR2 are MGHRA and YSYEKL. In DNA form, the CDR3 reads TGCGCCAGCAGCCTGGGTCTCCTCTCAGGGGAGCAGTACTTC. As protein: CASSLGLLSGEQYF.

In the case of this clone: The junction departs from the called germline gene at one end, perhaps through a read error. This chain uses TRBV12-5 with TRBJ2-1; D is uncertain. CDR3 length: 11 amino acids. Germline lookup yields CDR1 LGHNT and CDR2 FRNRAP. The CDR3 nucleotides read TGTGCTAGTGGTTTGGTACGCGGTGTAATCTTC. This encodes CASGLVRGVIF.

This sequence joins TRBV11-2 and TRBJ2-1, with D possibly matching TRBD2 (5 bases). Germline V gene sequence: CDR1 SGHAT, CDR2 FQNNGV. The CDR3 length is 15 residues. The V and J ends lost 0 bases and 4 bases respectively, with 10 bases between them. The CDR3 DNA is TGTGCCAGCAGCTTAGACCCCAGCGGTTACAATGAGCAGTTCTTC. It specifies CASSLDPSGYNEQFF.

DNA of the CDR3: TGTGCCAGCAGCTTTGACAGGGGGCGGAATGAGCAGTTCTTC. This sequence encodes CASSFDRGRNEQFF. The V call is TRBV7-3, the J call TRBJ2-1; 10 bases line up with TRBD1. The germline gives CDR1 SGHTA, CDR2 FQGTGA. The J segment lost 7 bases and the V segment lost 3 bases, leaving 3 bases of the junction unmatched. The CDR3 is made up of 14 amino acids.

The chain couples TRBV29-1 to TRBJ2-7; unclear D gene. The V end was cut by 2 bases, the J end by 0 bases, with 11 bases between. Germline V gives CDR1 SQVTM, CDR2 ANQGSEA. The CDR3 contains 14 residues. CDR3 sequence (DNA): TGCAGCGTTGAAAGTGGCTTCAACTCCTACGAGCAGTACTTC. Protein: CSVESGFNSYEQYF.

The chain recombines TRBV6-1 with TRBJ2-1; possibly TRBD1 for D (6 bases). This CDR3 has 17 residues. Between the trimmed V and J ends, which lost 4 bases and 0 bases, there was a span of 16 bases. Germline V gene data show CDR1 as MNHNS and CDR2 as SASEGT. The CDR3 DNA reads TGTGCCAGCAGTGGCCCGGTTTTGGGGGCCTCCTACAATGAGCAGTTCTTC. Translated: CASSGPVLGASYNEQFF.

V gene TRBV19 combines with J gene TRBJ2-3; 8 bases map to TRBD2. Germline V gene data show CDR1 as LNHDA and CDR2 as SQIVND (reference sequence). J was trimmed by 6 bases and V by 3 bases; bases with no gene match: 8. The CDR3 consists of 15 residues. The CDR3 sequence: CASSIGLAGADTQYF. CDR3 DNA sequence: TGTGCCAGTAGTATTGGACTAGCAGGCGCCGATACGCAGTATTTT.

This clone was counted once. The chain links TRBV6-2 or TRBV6-3 to TRBJ2-3; D is ambiguous. Germline CDR1 is MNHEY and CDR2 is SVGEGT. Trimming shortened V by 5 bases and J by 7 bases, and 10 bases separated the two germline ends. The CDR3 totals 12 residues. The CDR3 DNA is TGTGCCAGCAGTCCAGGATGGAATACGCAGTATTTT. It yields the protein CASSPGWNTQYF.

This clone showed up just once. The genes are TRBV19 and TRBJ2-7; unclear D gene. Trimming shortened V by 6 bases and J by 6 bases, and 9 bases separated the two germline ends. The CDR3 is 11 amino acids. The germline CDR1 and CDR2 sequences are LNHDA and SQIVND (reference sequence). The CDR3 nucleotides read TGTGCCAGTAGATCCGGTGTCGAGCAGTACTTC. Translation: CASRSGVEQYF.

The gene calls are TRBV11-2 and TRBJ2-7; a possible D gene is TRBD1 (6 bases). The V gene lost 5 bases and the J gene lost 6 bases, with 14 bases spanning the gap. CDR3 size: 13 residues. Germline V gene lookup returns CDR1 SGHAT and CDR2 FQNNGV. This CDR3 reads CASSLYRVGEQYF. CDR3 bases: TGTGCCAGCAGCCTTTACAGGGTAGGCGAGCAGTACTTC.

V is TRBV6-2 or TRBV6-3 and J is TRBJ1-3, with D perhaps matching TRBD1 (5 bases). This CDR3 has 13 amino acids. Trimming shortened V by 5 bases and J by 9 bases, and 14 bases separated the two germline ends. The V gene's germline CDR1 is MNHEY and CDR2 SVGEGT. The CDR3 protein is CASSQTEVATIYF. CDR3 DNA: TGTGCCAGCAGTCAGACAGAGGTGGCCACCATATATTTT.

The chain joins TRBV9 to TRBJ2-3; no firm D call. V lost 4 bases, J lost 4 bases, and 10 bases lay in between. The CDR3 is 13 residues long. The germline CDR1 and CDR2 sequences are SGDLS and YYNGEE. The CDR3 DNA sequence: TGTGCCAGCAGCCCCTCCCTCGCAGATACGCAGTATTTT. This gives the protein CASSPSLADTQYF.

V is TRBV27 and J is TRBJ2-5, with D possibly being TRBD2 (5 bases). This CDR3 has 18 amino acids. The germline CDR1 and CDR2 sequences are MNHEY and SMNVEV (reference sequence). V lost 2 bases, J lost 5 bases, and 24 bases lay in between. As DNA, the CDR3 is TGTGCCAGCAGTTTAACTAGAAACCCTTTAAGGGTCAGGGAGACCCAGTACTTC. Amino acids: CASSLTRNPLRVRETQYF.

This chain uses TRBV9 with TRBJ2-1, with 7 positions matching TRBD2. Germline lookup yields CDR1 SGDLS and CDR2 YYNGEE. The CDR3 sequence is 15 residues long. V lost 0 bases, J lost 4 bases, and 4 bases stayed unmatched. CDR3 loop: CASSVDSGAYNEQFF. CDR3 nucleotides: TGTGCCAGCAGCGTAGACAGCGGGGCATACAATGAGCAGTTCTTC. Using reference TRBV9 and TRBJ2-1 for the parts outside the CDR3, the full variable domain is DSGVTQTPKHLITATGQRVTLRCSPRSGDLSVYWYQQSLDQGLQFLIQYYNGEERAKGNILERFSAQQFPDLHSELNLSSLELGDSALYFCASSVDSGAYNEQFFGPGTRLTVL.

The chain couples TRBV6-8 to TRBJ1-2, with 8 bases fitting TRBD1. The V and J ends lost 5 bases and 0 bases, in that order; junction bases with no gene match: 2. The CDR3 runs to 14 residues. Per the germline V gene, CDR1 is MNHGY and CDR2 is SAAAGT. This chain's CDR3 is CASSGQGANYGYTF. The DNA of the CDR3 is TGTGCCAGCAGTGGACAGGGTGCTAACTATGGCTACACCTTC.

V and J are TRBV5-6 and TRBJ2-7; 8 bases are a match to TRBD1. The V and J ends lost 4 bases and 4 bases, in that order; junction bases with no gene match: 7. Germline lookup yields CDR1 SGHDT and CDR2 YYEEEE. This CDR3 region has 14 residues. The CDR3 DNA follows: TGTGCCAGCAGCGTCGGACAGGGAGAATACGAGCAGTACTTC. It specifies CASSVGQGEYEQYF.

The chain is built from TRBV2 and TRBJ1-1; 9 nucleotides match TRBD1. V was clipped by 3 bases and J by 7 bases; unmatched bases: 12. The germline V gene encodes CDR1 SNHLY and CDR2 FYNNEI. CDR3 length: 16 residues. The CDR3 sequence is CASSDRGTGRSNEAFF. CDR3 DNA sequence: TGTGCCAGCAGTGACAGGGGGACAGGGCGGTCTAATGAAGCTTTCTTT.

Comment on this clone: Additional DNA sequences in this sample encode the identical CDR3. J is TRBJ2-2 and V is TRBV19; 10 positions match TRBD1. The CDR3 is made up of 16 amino acids. Trimming took 4 bases from V and 6 from J; bases not matched to a gene: 8. CDR1 is LNHDA, CDR2 SQIVND, per germline (reference sequence). CDR3 loop: CASSRRDRGPSGELFF. DNA for the CDR3: TGTGCCAGTAGTAGACGAGACAGGGGGCCGTCCGGGGAGCTGTTTTTT.

This chain connects TRBV25-1 to TRBJ1-2; weak D call: TRBD1 (5 bases). From germline, CDR1 is MGHDK and CDR2 SYGVNS. The CDR3 is made up of 14 amino acids. V was shortened by 4 bases and J by 0 bases, with 9 bases between the two germline ends. CDR3 in DNA: TGTGCCAGCAGTGTTCAGGGCCCTAACTATGGCTACACCTTC. Protein: CASSVQGPNYGYTF.

The chain joins TRBV3-1 (or the pseudogene TRBV3-2) to TRBJ2-3, with D unclear. V lost 7 bases to trimming and J lost 1 base, with 9 bases between them. The CDR3 has 13 amino acids. The germline gives CDR1 LGHDT, CDR2 YNNKEL (reference sequence). Here the CDR3 reads CASTPGGTDTQYF. CDR3 bases: TGTGCCAGCACCCCCGGAGGCACAGATACGCAGTATTTT.

This rearrangement joins TRBV14 to TRBJ2-7; D may be TRBD2 (5 bases). The CDR3 has 13 amino acids. Deletions cut 0 bases from V and 6 bases from J, with 9 bases between. CDR1 and CDR2 (germline): SGHDN, FVKESK. Written as DNA, the CDR3 is TGTGCCAGCAGCCAAGATTACCGGGGCGAGCAGTACTTC. Its protein is CASSQDYRGEQYF.